Each of the 5 T cell receptor beta chains below was sequenced from the same sample in a study of T-cell reconstitution after alpha-beta-depleted transplantation in children. Library preparation (for TCRbeta) was performed with unique molecular identifiers. Each CDR3 protein gets one entry after TCRdb re-called the PCR reads with MiXCR. This table holds hundreds of thousands of distinct CDR3 sequences, 15% to 20% found once. The sequences come from PBMCs from the stem cell graft donor, collected from the stem cell graft. All receptors derive from a human donor who donated a stem cell graft to a child with acute myeloid leukemia.

In the case of this clonotype: A much bigger clone sits one base away, suggesting this may be a read error. The chain has TRBV20-1 and TRBJ2-1, with D unresolved. CDR1 and CDR2 (germline): DFQATT, SNEGSKA (reference sequence). The CDR3 consists of 14 residues. CDR3 bases: TGCGGTGCTAGAGGTGACGGCTCCTACAATGAGCAGTTCTTC. Translated: CGARGDGSYNEQFF.

This clonotype was detected many times. The rearrangement uses TRBV29-1 and TRBJ2-3, with D possibly TRBD1 on 5 matching bases. V was shortened by 8 bases and J by 1 base, with 22 bases between the two germline ends. Looked up from germline, CDR1 is SQVTM and CDR2 is ANQGSEA. The CDR3 runs 16 residues. The CDR3 sequence is CSLLAQGEIGTDTQYF. CDR3 coding DNA: TGCAGCCTGTTGGCCCAAGGGGAAATTGGCACAGATACGCAGTATTTT.

This clonotype was observed a few times. V and J are TRBV4-1 and TRBJ2-1, with D perhaps given as TRBD1 or TRBD2 (6 bases each). Trimming left V 1 base short and J 2 bases short, with 9 bases between. CDR1 is MGHRA, CDR2 YSYEKL, per germline. The CDR3 runs to 15 residues. CDR3 sequence: CASSQGGATYNEQFF. The CDR3 nucleotides read TGCGCCAGCAGCCAAGGGGGGGCCACCTACAATGAGCAGTTCTTC.

This chain connects TRBV21-1 to TRBJ2-5. TRBV21-1 constitutes a pseudogene. There are 14 residues in the CDR3. CDR3 sequence: CASSRRAVQETQYF. The CDR3 coding sequence is TGTGCCAGCAGCAGAAGGGCAGTCCAAGAGACCCAGTACTTC.

This clonotype came up many times. The chain uses TRBV10-3 and TRBJ1-4; TRBD1 agrees at 12 bases. V shed 3 bases, J shed 7 bases, and the junction held 9 bases outside the gene matches. The length of the CDR3 is 17 residues. Germline V gene sequence: CDR1 ENHRY, CDR2 SYGVKD. In DNA, the CDR3 is TGTGCCATCAGTGACGGGACAGGGGGCTTGACTGGTGAAAAACTGTTTTTT. This codes for CAISDGTGGLTGEKLFF.